The entry below gives a single TCR beta chain sequence along with its context. The CDR3 runs 12 residues. Germline V gene sequence: CDR1 SGHVS, CDR2 FNYEAQ. V was clipped by 5 bases and J by 13 bases; unmatched bases: 10. This entry belongs to a study of blood T cell repertoires in COVID-19. Across the study: From the United States, Italy and Spain came samples of acute and convalescent COVID-19. Sample material is recorded as cDNA or gDNA derived from T cells, B-cell-depleted T cells, or PBMCs.

Original processing methods: Estimated nucleated cell counts came from reference gene primer amplification. Libraries were prepared by immunoSEQ multiplex PCR; TCRdb keeps only in-frame clonotypes and omits some of them. D and trimming were read from the DNA, whereas the V and J calls and clone size are those reported in that table. Of more than 200,000 clones listed, 88% were seen once; the top ten hold 1.3% to 1.5%. This chain links TRBV7-6 with TRBJ2-5; the match to TRBD1 covers 7 bases. The clonotype originates from an elderly man with acute or convalescent COVID-19. Sequencing was carried out using peripheral blood. CDR3 region: CASSAPGGILYF. The CDR3 nucleotides read TGTGCCAGCAGCGCTCCAGGGGGTATCCTGTACTTC. Filled out from reference TRBV7-6 and TRBJ2-5, the complete variable domain reads GAGVSQSPRYKVTKRGQDVALRCDPISGHVSLYWYRQALGQGPEFLTYFNYEAQQDKSGLPNDRFSAERPEGSISTLTIQRTEQRDSAMYRCASSAPGGILYFGPGTRLLVL.